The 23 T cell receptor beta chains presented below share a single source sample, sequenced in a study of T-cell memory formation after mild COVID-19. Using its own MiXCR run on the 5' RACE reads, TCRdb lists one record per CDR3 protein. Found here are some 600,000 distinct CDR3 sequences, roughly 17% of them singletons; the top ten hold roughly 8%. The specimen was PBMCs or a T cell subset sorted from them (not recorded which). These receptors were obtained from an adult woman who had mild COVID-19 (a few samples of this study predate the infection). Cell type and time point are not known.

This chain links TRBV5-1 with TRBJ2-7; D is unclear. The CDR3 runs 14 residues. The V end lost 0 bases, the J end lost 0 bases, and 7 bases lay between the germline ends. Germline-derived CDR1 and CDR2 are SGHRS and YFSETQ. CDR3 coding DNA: TGCGCCAGCAGCTTGGTTCCAAGCTCCTACGAGCAGTACTTC. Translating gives CASSLVPSSYEQYF.

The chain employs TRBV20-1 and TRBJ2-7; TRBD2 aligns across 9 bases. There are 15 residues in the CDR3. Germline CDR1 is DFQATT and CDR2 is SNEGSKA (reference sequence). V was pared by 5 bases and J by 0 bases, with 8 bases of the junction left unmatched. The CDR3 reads CSARPLAGSSYEQYF. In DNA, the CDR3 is TGCAGTGCTCGGCCTCTAGCGGGGAGCTCCTACGAGCAGTACTTC.

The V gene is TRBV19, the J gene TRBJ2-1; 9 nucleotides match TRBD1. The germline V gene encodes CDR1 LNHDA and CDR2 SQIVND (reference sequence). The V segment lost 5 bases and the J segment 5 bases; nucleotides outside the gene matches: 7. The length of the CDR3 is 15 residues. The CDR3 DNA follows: TGTGCCAGTAGTCCCGGGACAGGGCCGAACAATGAGCAGTTCTTC. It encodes CASSPGTGPNNEQFF.

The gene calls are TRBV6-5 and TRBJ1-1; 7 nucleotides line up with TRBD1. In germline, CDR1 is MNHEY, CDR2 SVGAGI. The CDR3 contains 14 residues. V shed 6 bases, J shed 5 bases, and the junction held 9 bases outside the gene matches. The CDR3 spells CASRHDRVRTEAFF. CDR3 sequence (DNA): TGTGCCAGCAGACACGACAGGGTAAGGACTGAAGCTTTCTTT.

CDR3 in amino acids: CASQPDRAAYEQYF. Here the CDR3 DNA reads TGTGCCAGCCAGCCAGACAGGGCAGCGTACGAGCAGTACTTC. The chain couples TRBV12-3 or TRBV12-4 to TRBJ2-7; TRBD1 matches at 7 bases. The V and J ends lost 8 bases and 4 bases, in that order; junction bases with no gene match: 11. This CDR3 region has 14 residues.

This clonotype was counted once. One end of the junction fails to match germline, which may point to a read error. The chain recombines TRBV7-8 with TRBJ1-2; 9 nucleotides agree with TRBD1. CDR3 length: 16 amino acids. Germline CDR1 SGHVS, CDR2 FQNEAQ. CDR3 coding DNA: TGTGCAAGCAGCTTAGAAGGGACAGGGCCTAACTATGGCTACACCTTC. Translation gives CASSLEGTGPNYGYTF.

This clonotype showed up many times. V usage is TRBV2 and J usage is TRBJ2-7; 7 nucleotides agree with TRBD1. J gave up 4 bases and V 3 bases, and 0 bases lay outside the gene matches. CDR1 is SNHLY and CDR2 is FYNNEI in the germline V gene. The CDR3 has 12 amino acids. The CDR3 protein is CASSEGQYEQYF. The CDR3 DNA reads TGTGCCAGCAGTGAGGGACAGTACGAGCAGTACTTC.

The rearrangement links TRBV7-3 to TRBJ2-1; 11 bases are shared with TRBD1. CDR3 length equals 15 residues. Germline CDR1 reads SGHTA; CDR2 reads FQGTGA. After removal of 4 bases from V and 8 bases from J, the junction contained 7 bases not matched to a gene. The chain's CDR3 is CASSSGTGGMYEQFF. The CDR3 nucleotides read TGTGCCAGCAGCTCCGGGACAGGGGGAATGTATGAGCAGTTCTTC.

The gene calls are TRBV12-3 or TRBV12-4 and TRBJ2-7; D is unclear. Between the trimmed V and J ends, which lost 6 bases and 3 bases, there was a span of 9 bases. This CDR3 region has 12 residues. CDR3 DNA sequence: TGTGCCAGCAGCCAGACACTCTACGAGCAGTACTTC. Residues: CASSQTLYEQYF.

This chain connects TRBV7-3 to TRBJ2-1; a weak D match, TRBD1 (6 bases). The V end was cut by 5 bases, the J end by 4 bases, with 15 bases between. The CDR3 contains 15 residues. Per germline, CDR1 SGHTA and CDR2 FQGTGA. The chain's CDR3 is CASSPERQGYNEQFF. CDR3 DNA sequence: TGTGCCAGCAGCCCAGAGAGGCAGGGGTACAATGAGCAGTTCTTC.

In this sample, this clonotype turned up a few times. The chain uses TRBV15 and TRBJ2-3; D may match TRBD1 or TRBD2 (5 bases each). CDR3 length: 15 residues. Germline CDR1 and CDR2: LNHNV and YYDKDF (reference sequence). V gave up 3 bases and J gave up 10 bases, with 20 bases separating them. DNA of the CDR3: TGTGCCACCAGCAGTGACGGGGACCCACCCTATGCGCAGTATTTT. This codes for CATSSDGDPPYAQYF.

The CDR3: CSAQKRGSSGYTF. CDR3 sequence (DNA): TGCAGTGCCCAGAAGCGGGGTAGTTCTGGCTACACCTTC. V is TRBV20-1 and J is TRBJ1-2; D is ambiguous. Germline V gene sequence: CDR1 DFQATT, CDR2 SNEGSKA (reference sequence). Trimming removed 6 bases at V and 7 bases at J, with 18 bases between. The CDR3 covers 13 residues.

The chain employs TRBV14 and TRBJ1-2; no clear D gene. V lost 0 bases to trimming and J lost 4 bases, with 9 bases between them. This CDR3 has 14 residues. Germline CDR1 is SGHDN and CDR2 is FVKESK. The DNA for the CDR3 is TGTGCCAGCAGCCAAGATCTAGGTTTCTATGGCTACACCTTC. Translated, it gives CASSQDLGFYGYTF.

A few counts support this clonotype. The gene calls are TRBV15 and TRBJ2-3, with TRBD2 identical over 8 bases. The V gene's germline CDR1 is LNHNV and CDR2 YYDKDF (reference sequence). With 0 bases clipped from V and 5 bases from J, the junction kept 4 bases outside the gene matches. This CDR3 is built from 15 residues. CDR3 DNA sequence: TGTGCCACCAGCAGAGATCGCAGCGGGAGAGATACGCAGTATTTT. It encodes CATSRDRSGRDTQYF.

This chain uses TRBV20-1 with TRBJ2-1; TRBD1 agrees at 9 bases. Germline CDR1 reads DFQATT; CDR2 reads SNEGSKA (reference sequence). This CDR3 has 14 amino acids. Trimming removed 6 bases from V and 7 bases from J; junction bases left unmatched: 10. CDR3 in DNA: TGCAGTGCAATTCCCGGGACAGGGTGGAATGAGCAGTTCTTC. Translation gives CSAIPGTGWNEQFF.

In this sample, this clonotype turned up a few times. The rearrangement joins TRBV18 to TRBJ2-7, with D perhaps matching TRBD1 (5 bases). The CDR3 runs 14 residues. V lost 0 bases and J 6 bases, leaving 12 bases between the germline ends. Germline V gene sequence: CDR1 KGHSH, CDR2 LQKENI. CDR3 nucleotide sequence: TGTGCCAGCTCACCACCACCCAGGGAACGCGAGCAGTACTTC. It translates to CASSPPPREREQYF.

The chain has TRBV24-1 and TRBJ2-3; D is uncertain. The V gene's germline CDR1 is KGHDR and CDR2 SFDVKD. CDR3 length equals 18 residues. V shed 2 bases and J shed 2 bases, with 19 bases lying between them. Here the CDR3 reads CATSDSYRPSFLTDTQYF. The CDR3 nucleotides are TGTGCCACCAGTGATTCGTATCGTCCAAGTTTCCTCACAGATACGCAGTATTTT.

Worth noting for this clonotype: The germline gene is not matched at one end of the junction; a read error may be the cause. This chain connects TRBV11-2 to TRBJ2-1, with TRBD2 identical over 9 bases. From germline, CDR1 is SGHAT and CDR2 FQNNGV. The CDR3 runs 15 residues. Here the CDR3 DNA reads TGTTCCAGCAGCTTCGTTAGCGGGAGTGGAAATGAGCAGTTCTTC. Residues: CSSSFVSGSGNEQFF.

The CDR3 protein is CASSLVWQYEQYF. The CDR3 DNA is TGTGCCAGCAGCTTGGTGTGGCAGTACGAGCAGTACTTC. The V gene is TRBV5-6, the J gene TRBJ2-7; D not resolved. Trimming took 0 bases from V and 4 from J, leaving 8 bases between them. The V gene's germline CDR1 is SGHDT and CDR2 YYEEEE. The length of the CDR3 is 13 residues. The entire variable domain, with the rest obtained from reference TRBV5-6 and TRBJ2-7, is as follows: DAGVTQSPTHLIKTRGQQVTLRCSPKSGHDTVSWYQQALGQGPQFIFQYYEEEERQRGNFPDRFSGHQFPNYSSELNVNALLLGDSALYLCASSLVWQYEQYFGPGTRLTVT.

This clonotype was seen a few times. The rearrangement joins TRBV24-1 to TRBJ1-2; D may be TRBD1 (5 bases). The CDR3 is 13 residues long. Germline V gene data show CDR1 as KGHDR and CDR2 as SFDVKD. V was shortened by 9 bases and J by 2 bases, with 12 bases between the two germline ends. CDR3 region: CATRGAANYGYTF. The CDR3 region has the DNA TGTGCCACCCGCGGGGCAGCGAACTATGGCTACACCTTC.

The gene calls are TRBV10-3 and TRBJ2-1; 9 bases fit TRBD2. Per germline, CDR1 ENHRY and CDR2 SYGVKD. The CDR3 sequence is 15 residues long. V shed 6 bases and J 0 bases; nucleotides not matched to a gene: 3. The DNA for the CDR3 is TGTGCCATCAGAGAACTAGCGGGCTCCTACAATGAGCAGTTCTTC. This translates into CAIRELAGSYNEQFF.

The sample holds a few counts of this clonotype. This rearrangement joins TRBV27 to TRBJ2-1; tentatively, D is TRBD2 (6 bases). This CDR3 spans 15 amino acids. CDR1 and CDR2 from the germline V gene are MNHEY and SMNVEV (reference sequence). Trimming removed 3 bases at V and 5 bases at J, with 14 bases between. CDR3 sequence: CASSLFARGNNEQFF. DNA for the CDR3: TGTGCCAGCAGTTTGTTCGCCCGGGGGAACAATGAGCAGTTCTTC.

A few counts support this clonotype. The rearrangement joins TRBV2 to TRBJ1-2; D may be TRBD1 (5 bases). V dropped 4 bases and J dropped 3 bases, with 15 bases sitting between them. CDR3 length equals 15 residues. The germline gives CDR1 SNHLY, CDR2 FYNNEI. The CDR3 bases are TGTGCCAGCAGTGGTGAGACAGCATTCTACTATGGCTACACCTTC. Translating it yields CASSGETAFYYGYTF. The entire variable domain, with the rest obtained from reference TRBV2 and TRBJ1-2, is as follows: EPEVTQTPSHQVTQMGQEVILRCVPISNHLYFYWYRQILGQKVEFLVSFYNNEISEKSEIFDDQFSVERPDGSNFTLKIRSTKLEDSAMYFCASSGETAFYYGYTFGSGTRLTVV.